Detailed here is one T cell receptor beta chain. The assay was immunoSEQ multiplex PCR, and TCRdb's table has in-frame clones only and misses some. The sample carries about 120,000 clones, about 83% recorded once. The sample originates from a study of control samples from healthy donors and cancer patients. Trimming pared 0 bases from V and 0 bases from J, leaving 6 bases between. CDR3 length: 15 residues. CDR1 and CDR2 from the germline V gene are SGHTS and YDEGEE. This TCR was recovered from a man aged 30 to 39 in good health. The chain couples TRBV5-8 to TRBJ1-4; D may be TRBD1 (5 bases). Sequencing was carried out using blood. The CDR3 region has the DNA TGTGCCAGCAGCTTGGACAGGTCAACTAATGAAAAACTGTTTTTT. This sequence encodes CASSLDRSTNEKLFF.